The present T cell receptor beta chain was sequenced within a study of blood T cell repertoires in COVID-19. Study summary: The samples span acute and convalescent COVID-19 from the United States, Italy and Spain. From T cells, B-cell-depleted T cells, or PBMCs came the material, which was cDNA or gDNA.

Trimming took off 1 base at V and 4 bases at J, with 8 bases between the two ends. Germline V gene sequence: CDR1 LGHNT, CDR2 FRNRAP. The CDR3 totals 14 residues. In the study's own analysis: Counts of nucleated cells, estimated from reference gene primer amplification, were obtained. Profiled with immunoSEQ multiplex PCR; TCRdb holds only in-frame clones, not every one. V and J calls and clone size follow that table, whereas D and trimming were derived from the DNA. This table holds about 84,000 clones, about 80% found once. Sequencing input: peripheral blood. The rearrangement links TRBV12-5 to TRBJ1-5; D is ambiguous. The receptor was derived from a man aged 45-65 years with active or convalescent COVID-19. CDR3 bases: TGTGCTAGTGGTTTGGCACAGTGGAATCAGCCCCAGCATTTT. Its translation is CASGLAQWNQPQHF.